What follows are 10 T cell receptor beta chains derived from one specimen sequenced in a study of T cell repertoires in cytomegalovirus infection. From the reads, TCRdb called clonotypes with MiXCR, one entry per CDR3 protein. This sample has around 800,000 distinct CDR3 sequences, with over 25% found just once. No cognate antigen is known for these TCRs. The input for sequencing was cultured CD8+ T cells from PBMCs, taken from culture after CMV antigen stimulation. The receptors here all came from a human donor in good health (CMV status not recorded). Some clones in this sample may be carry-over from other donors' samples.

J is TRBJ2-1 and V is TRBV27; D is perhaps TRBD1 (6 bases). The CDR3 totals 14 residues. Germline assignment: CDR1 MNHEY and CDR2 SMNVEV (reference sequence). Trimming removed 5 bases at V and 7 bases at J, with 15 bases between. DNA for the CDR3: TGTGCCAGCAGTCCCCCCTACAGGGATAATGAGCAGTTCTTC. Amino acids: CASSPPYRDNEQFF.

The chain employs TRBV6-2 or TRBV6-3 and TRBJ1-5, with D perhaps matching TRBD1 (5 bases). CDR1 MNHEY and CDR2 SVGEGT come from the germline V gene. Trimming pared 2 bases from V and 0 bases from J, leaving 20 bases between. There are 19 residues in the CDR3. CDR3 DNA: TGTGCCAGCAGTTACCTTTCCGGGACCGGATGGGCTAGCAATCAGCCCCAGCATTTT. Residues: CASSYLSGTGWASNQPQHF.

In this sample, this clonotype turned up many times. This sequence joins TRBV7-9 and TRBJ2-7, with D possibly matching TRBD1 (6 bases). The CDR3 runs 15 residues. Trimming left V 3 bases short and J 2 bases short, with 14 bases between. In germline, CDR1 is SEHNR, CDR2 FQNEAQ (reference sequence). As DNA, the CDR3 is TGTGCCAGCAGCTTGCCAGGGGCGCACCCCTACGAGCAGTACTTC. Its translation: CASSLPGAHPYEQYF.

The chain combines TRBV7-8 with TRBJ1-4; perhaps TRBD1 as D (6 bases). The V gene lost 2 bases and the J gene lost 6 bases, with 13 bases spanning the gap. Germline CDR1 and CDR2: SGHVS and FQNEAQ. The CDR3 has 15 residues. The CDR3 DNA sequence: TGTGCCAGCAGCTTACAAGGGGGGAAGGATGAAAAACTGTTTTTT. Protein product: CASSLQGGKDEKLFF.

This clonotype was counted between two and nine times. The chain joins TRBV9 to TRBJ1-3; 7 nucleotides line up with TRBD1. After removal of 2 bases from V and 0 bases from J, the junction contained 14 bases not matched to a gene. The CDR3 is 19 residues long. Germline V gene sequence: CDR1 SGDLS, CDR2 YYNGEE. CDR3 in DNA: TGTGCCAGCAGCGTGGGTTCAACAGGGGCAATCTCCTCTGGAAACACCATATATTTT. It codes for CASSVGSTGAISSGNTIYF.

This clonotype has only a few counts. V and J are TRBV5-4 and TRBJ2-2; D possibly matches TRBD1 or TRBD2 (5 bases each). CDR1 and CDR2 (germline): SGHNT, YYREEE (reference sequence). This CDR3 region has 15 residues. V gave up 4 bases and J gave up 5 bases, with 15 bases separating them. CDR3: CASSEVDWGTGELFF. In nucleotides, the CDR3 is TGTGCCAGCAGCGAGGTCGACTGGGGGACCGGGGAGCTGTTTTTT. Complete variable domain (other parts from reference TRBV5-4 and TRBJ2-2): ETGVTQSPTHLIKTRGQQVTLRCSSQSGHNTVSWYQQALGQGPQFIFQYYREEENGRGNFPPRFSGLQFPNYSSELNVNALELDDSALYLCASSEVDWGTGELFFGEGSRLTVL.

The chain uses TRBV2 and TRBJ1-2; D gene uncertain. The CDR3 consists of 12 residues. Germline V gene lookup returns CDR1 SNHLY and CDR2 FYNNEI. V lost 10 bases to trimming and J lost 2 bases, with 11 bases between them. As DNA, the CDR3 is TGTGCCATCCCCCTGGGGAACTATGGCTACACCTTC. It codes for CAIPLGNYGYTF.

The J gene is TRBJ2-7, the V gene TRBV7-9; no clear D. The V gene lost 1 base and the J gene lost 2 bases, with 12 bases spanning the gap. There are 15 residues in the CDR3. Germline CDR1 reads SEHNR; CDR2 reads FQNEAQ (reference sequence). CDR3: CASSLGRREAYEQYF. In DNA, the CDR3 is TGTGCCAGCAGCTTAGGTCGCCGCGAAGCCTACGAGCAGTACTTC.

The V gene is TRBV3-1, the J gene TRBJ2-6; D is uncertain. Between the trimmed V and J ends, which lost 1 base and 0 bases, there was a span of 7 bases. Germline V gene sequence: CDR1 LGHDT, CDR2 YNNKEL (reference sequence). The CDR3 runs to 16 residues. The CDR3 reads CASSQAQFSGANVLTF. The CDR3 DNA reads as TGTGCCAGCAGCCAAGCTCAATTCTCTGGGGCCAACGTCCTGACTTTC.

The V and J genes are TRBV11-2 and TRBJ2-5, with D perhaps assigned TRBD1 or TRBD2 (6 bases each). Trimming cost V 5 bases and J 5 bases, with 18 bases left between them. CDR1 and CDR2 (germline): SGHAT, FQNNGV. There are 15 residues in the CDR3. The CDR3 DNA follows: TGTGCCAGCAGCACGGGGGCCGGTGGTCGGGAGACCCAGTACTTC. Translated, it gives CASSTGAGGRETQYF.